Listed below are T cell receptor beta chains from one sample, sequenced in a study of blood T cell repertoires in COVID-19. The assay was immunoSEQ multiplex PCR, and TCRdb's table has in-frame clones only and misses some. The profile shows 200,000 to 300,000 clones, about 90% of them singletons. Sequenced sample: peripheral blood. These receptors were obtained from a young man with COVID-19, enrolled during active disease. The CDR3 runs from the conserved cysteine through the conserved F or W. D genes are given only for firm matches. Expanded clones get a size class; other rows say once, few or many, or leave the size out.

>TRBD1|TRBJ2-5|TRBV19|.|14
TGTGCCAGTAGGACGGGACAGAACCAAGAGACCCAGTACTTC
CASRTGQNQETQYF
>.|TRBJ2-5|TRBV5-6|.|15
TGTGCCAGCAGCTTTATAGGGGATACGGGAGAGACCCAGTACTTC
CASSFIGDTGETQYF
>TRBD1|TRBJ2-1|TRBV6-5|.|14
TGTGCCAGCAGCCGACAGGGTGCCTACAATGAGCAGTTCTTC
CASSRQGAYNEQFF
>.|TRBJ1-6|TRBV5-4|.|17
TGTGCCAGCAGCTTCGACAGGACGAGCTCCTATAATTCACCCCTCCACTTT
CASSFDRTSSYNSPLHF
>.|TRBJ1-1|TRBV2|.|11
TGTGCCAGTACAGGGAACACTGAAGCTTTCTTT
CASTGNTEAFF
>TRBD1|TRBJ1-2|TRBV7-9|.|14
TGTGCCAGCAGCTTACCGGGACAGGCTTTGGGCTACACCTTC
CASSLPGQALGYTF
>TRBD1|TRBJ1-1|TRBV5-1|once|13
TGCGCCAGCAGCCACGGGACAGGGGCCGAAGCTTTCTTT
CASSHGTGAEAFF
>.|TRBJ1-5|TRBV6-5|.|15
TGTGCCAGCAGAAACTTTGACAGGTTCAATCAGCCCCAGCATTTT
CASRNFDRFNQPQHF
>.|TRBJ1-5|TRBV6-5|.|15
TGTGCCAGCAGCCCGCAGGGTACCTTAAAGCTGCCCCAGCATTTT
CASSPQGTLKLPQHF
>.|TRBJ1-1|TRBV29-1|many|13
TGCAGCGTTGCAACAGGGCCCGACACTGAAGCTTTCTTT
CSVATGPDTEAFF
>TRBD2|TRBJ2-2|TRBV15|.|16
TGTGCCACCAGCAGACCGGGACTAGCGGGGGCCGGGGAGCTGTTTTTT
CATSRPGLAGAGELFF
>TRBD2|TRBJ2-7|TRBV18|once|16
TGTGCCAGCTCACCCATAACGACTAGCGGGGGGAACGAGCAGTACTTC
CASSPITTSGGNEQYF
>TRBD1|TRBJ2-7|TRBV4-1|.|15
TGCGCCAGCAGCCACCCGACAGGGGGCCGGTACGAGCAGTACTTC
CASSHPTGGRYEQYF
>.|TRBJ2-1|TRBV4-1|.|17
TGCGCCAGCAGCCACCATGTACCCGGCGGGGCAAATAATGAGCAGTTCTTC
CASSHHVPGGANNEQFF
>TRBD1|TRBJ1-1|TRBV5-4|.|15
TGTGCCAGCAGCTTTGATAACAGGGGGCATAATGAAGCTTTCTTT
CASSFDNRGHNEAFF
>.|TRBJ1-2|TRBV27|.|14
TGTGCCAGCAGTCCCACCGGGTCTTACTATGGCTACACCTTC
CASSPTGSYYGYTF
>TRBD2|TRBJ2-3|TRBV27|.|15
TGTGCCAGCAGTTTAGGAGGACTAGCCTCAGATACGCAGTATTTT
CASSLGGLASDTQYF
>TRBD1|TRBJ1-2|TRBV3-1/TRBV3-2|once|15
TGTGCCAGCAGCCAGGCCGGGACAGGGGAGGGTGGCTACACCTTC
CASSQAGTGEGGYTF
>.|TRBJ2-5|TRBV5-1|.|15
TGCGCCAGCAGCCAAATGGGACATGCGCAAGAGACCCAGTACTTC
CASSQMGHAQETQYF
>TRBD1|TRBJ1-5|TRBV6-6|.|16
TGTGCCAGCAGTTACAGCACAGGGGGCCAGGCTCAGCCCCAGCATTTT
CASSYSTGGQAQPQHF